The TCR beta chain under discussion was sequenced for a study of blood T cells in healthy people across ages. General study points: Roughly linear declines in TCR beta diversity per million T cells occurred with age.

There are 15 residues in the CDR3. The germline V gene encodes CDR1 SGHRS and CDR2 YFSETQ. Healthy Caucasian individuals from Russia aged roughly 6 to 90 were enrolled as donors. Regarding this clonotype: The antigen is undetermined. A read error may produce the germline difference seen at one junction end.

A J-beta primer mix and a sample-barcoded 5' primer were used in a second PCR of roughly 7 to 12 cycles. TCRdb fed the 5' RACE reads into MiXCR, producing one record per CDR3 protein. The sample has about 1.4 million distinct CDR3 sequences; roughly 64% are singletons. The chain employs TRBV5-1 and TRBJ2-1; 11 bases agree with TRBD1. The TCR sequence derives from a man in his late teens or twenties in good health. The sequenced material came from blood. CDR3 bases: TGCGCCAGCAGCCTAGGACAGGGGGCCTACAATGGGCAGTTCTTC. Translated, it gives CASSLGQGAYNGQFF.